This T cell receptor beta chain stems from a study of OX40 agonist ivuxolimab in advanced cancers. Overall study context: Ivuxolimab, which patients received intravenously every 2 weeks, was dosed at 0.01 to 10 mg/kg. Earlier anti-PD-1, anti-PD-L1 or anti-CTLA-4 therapy was permitted; roughly 40% had received some. The dose-escalation cohort had hepatocellular carcinoma, melanoma, renal cell or head and neck cancer.

Only in-frame clones appear in the TCRdb table, and some are missing; sequencing was by immunoSEQ multiplex PCR. Of approximately 70,000 clones in the sample, approximately 86% were seen once. The CDR3 covers 15 residues. CDR1 and CDR2 from the germline V gene are SGHRS and YFSETQ. Losses at the gene ends were 2 bases for V and 4 bases for J; bases not matched to a gene: 5. The sample here was CD4+ or CD8+ T cells sorted from blood, taken in a trial of the OX40 agonist ivuxolimab. This receptor was taken from an adult with an advanced solid tumor such as melanoma, head and neck, liver or kidney cancer. The chain joins TRBV5-1 to TRBJ2-3; 9 bases are shared with TRBD2. The DNA for the CDR3 is TGCGCCAGCAGCTTTTCGCGGGGGGGCCCAGATACGCAGTATTTT. Protein product: CASSFSRGGPDTQYF.